This T cell receptor (beta chain) originates from a study of resident and recirculating memory T cells in vitiligo. Study-wide context: Shave-biopsy epidermis from lesional and nonlesional skin was sequenced alongside PBMCs.

Stable patients also lacked confetti depigmentation, a sign of active vitiligo. About this clone itself: Its target is unknown.

Method: immunoSEQ multiplex PCR; TCRdb's copy keeps in-frame clones and lacks some. The top ten clones hold 4.5% to 5% of a sample with 40,000 to 50,000 clones, about 93% of them seen once. Study conclusions and caveats: No single dominant TCR clone appeared; lesion clonality varied. Non-conserved TCRs across sites and patients suggested distinct clones per lesion.

Per the germline V gene, CDR1 is MNHNY and CDR2 is SVGAGI (reference sequence). Unmatched junction bases numbered 6, after V lost 6 bases and J lost 7 bases. The CDR3 consists of 13 residues. The sample consisted of blood. J is TRBJ2-1 and V is TRBV6-6; TRBD1 agrees at 7 bases. This receptor was identified in a male donor with vitiligo. The CDR3 nucleotides are TGTGCCAGCAGAGAGGGACAGATAAATGAGCAGTTCTTC. This gives the protein CASREGQINEQFF.